These 27 T cell receptor beta chains came from one sample sequenced in a study of T-cell reconstitution after alpha-beta-depleted transplantation in children. Unique molecular identifiers featured in how the TCRbeta library was prepared. TCRdb reprocessed the PCR reads via MiXCR and lists one record per CDR3 protein. The sample has 250,000 to 350,000 distinct CDR3 sequences, 9.9% seen once. Sequencing used PBMCs from the stem cell graft donor, obtained from the stem cell graft. These receptors were taken from a human donor who donated a stem cell graft to a child with SCID.

V is TRBV3-1 and J is TRBJ2-1; 7 bases line up with TRBD1. The CDR3 loop spans 14 amino acids. V shed 4 bases and J 9 bases; nucleotides not matched to a gene: 9. Looked up from germline, CDR1 is LGHDT and CDR2 is YNNKEL (reference sequence). CDR3 protein: CASSRIDREGEQFF. The CDR3 DNA reads as TGTGCCAGCAGCCGTATCGACAGGGAAGGTGAGCAGTTCTTC.

The V gene is TRBV2, the J gene TRBJ2-1; 7 nucleotides agree with TRBD1. The CDR3 contains 15 residues. With V trimmed by 4 bases and J by 2 bases, 5 bases remained unmatched. From germline, CDR1 is SNHLY and CDR2 FYNNEI. CDR3 amino acids: CASSAKGAPYNEQFF. The CDR3 nucleotides read TGTGCCAGCAGTGCCAAGGGGGCCCCCTACAATGAGCAGTTCTTC.

The chain is built from TRBV20-1 and TRBJ2-3, with 10 bases lining up with TRBD2. Germline-derived CDR1 and CDR2 are DFQATT and SNEGSKA (reference sequence). V was pared by 6 bases and J by 4 bases, with 16 bases of the junction left unmatched. The CDR3 is made up of 17 amino acids. CDR3 region: CSARRPKLAGRPDTQYF. Here the CDR3 DNA reads TGCAGTGCACGCAGACCTAAACTAGCGGGGCGTCCAGATACGCAGTATTTT.

This clonotype was seen a handful of times. The chain is built from TRBV5-1 and TRBJ1-2; TRBD1 matches 9 bases. This CDR3 region has 15 residues. Germline assignment: CDR1 SGHRS and CDR2 YFSETQ. The ends lost 4 bases at V and 3 bases at J; junction bases unmatched: 7. The chain's CDR3 is CASSKGQGIDYGYTF. The CDR3 coding sequence is TGCGCCAGCAGCAAAGGACAGGGGATTGACTATGGCTACACCTTC. The variable domain in full, with the rest retrieved from reference TRBV5-1 and TRBJ1-2, is KAGVTQTPRYLIKTRGQQVTLSCSPISGHRSVSWYQQTPGQGLQFLFEYFSETQRNKGNFPGRFSGRQFSNSRSEMNVSTLELGDSALYLCASSKGQGIDYGYTFGSGTRLTVV.

The chain carries TRBV7-6 and TRBJ1-6; tentative D call: TRBD1 (5 bases). Trimming took off 3 bases at V and 5 bases at J, with 26 bases between the two ends. Germline CDR1 is SGHVS and CDR2 is FNYEAQ. The CDR3 extends over 20 amino acids. The CDR3: CASSFYSQGETRGHNSPLHF. The CDR3, as DNA: TGTGCCAGCAGCTTCTATTCCCAAGGAGAGACAAGGGGACATAATTCACCCCTCCACTTT.

This clonotype was observed a few times. The chain uses TRBV18 and TRBJ2-7, with D perhaps matching TRBD2 (7 bases). This CDR3 has 16 amino acids. Germline CDR1 reads KGHSH; CDR2 reads LQKENI. V was trimmed by 6 bases and J by 2 bases, leaving 20 bases between them. The CDR3 DNA sequence: TGTGCCAGCTCGAATATGGGGGGGACAAGAGCCTACGAGCAGTACTTC. Residues: CASSNMGGTRAYEQYF.

This clonotype was counted a few times. The CDR3 region has the DNA TGTGCCAGCAGCTCCACCTCCCGCGGGAACGTCGGGACAGATACGCAGTATTTT. Its translation is CASSSTSRGNVGTDTQYF. The chain links TRBV9 to TRBJ2-3; weak D call: TRBD2 (6 bases). The V end was cut by 4 bases, the J end by 3 bases, with 24 bases between. The CDR3 loop spans 18 amino acids. Germline V gives CDR1 SGDLS, CDR2 YYNGEE.

The chain joins TRBV5-1 to TRBJ2-1, with no clear D. Trimming removed 1 base at V and 1 base at J, with 6 bases between. This CDR3 is 14 amino acids long. Germline values: CDR1 SGHRS, CDR2 YFSETQ. CDR3 residues: CASSLRASYNEQFF. Written as DNA, the CDR3 is TGCGCCAGCAGCTTGAGGGCTTCCTACAATGAGCAGTTCTTC.

This clonotype showed up just a few times. V usage is TRBV18 and J usage is TRBJ2-5; no reliable D call. Germline-derived CDR1 and CDR2 are KGHSH and LQKENI. This CDR3 region has 13 residues. V was pared by 3 bases and J by 5 bases, with 10 bases between. CDR3 in DNA: TGTGCCAGCTCACCCCTTGGCAGTGAGACCCAGTACTTC. Residues: CASSPLGSETQYF. Combining the CDR3 with reference TRBV18 and TRBJ2-5 gives the whole variable domain NAGVMQNPRHLVRRRGQEARLRCSPMKGHSHVYWYRQLPEEGLKFMVYLQKENIIDESGMPKERFSAEFPKEGPSILRIQQVVRGDSAAYFCASSPLGSETQYFGPGTRLLVL.

This clonotype was seen only a few times. The V call is TRBV12-3 or TRBV12-4, the J call TRBJ2-3, with 10 bases aligning to TRBD2. This CDR3 comprises 17 residues. Losses at the gene ends were 5 bases for V and 4 bases for J; bases not matched to a gene: 12. CDR3 nucleotides: TGTGCCAGCAGTCTTACTGTCCTAGCGGGGGCCTCAGATACGCAGTATTTT. Translated: CASSLTVLAGASDTQYF.

This clonotype was seen a few times. The chain couples TRBV5-1 to TRBJ2-3; either TRBD1 or TRBD2 may fit D (5 bases each). This CDR3 comprises 16 residues. Germline lookup yields CDR1 SGHRS and CDR2 YFSETQ. Trimming pared 0 bases from V and 2 bases from J, leaving 13 bases between. The CDR3: CASSLDLRGYTDTQYF. Here the CDR3 DNA reads TGCGCCAGCAGCTTGGACTTGAGGGGCTACACAGATACGCAGTATTTT.

Notes on this clonotype: A much larger clone differs from this one at a single base, so this may be a read error. The chain has TRBV18 and TRBJ2-3, with unresolved D. Germline CDR1 and CDR2: KGHSH and LQKENI. This CDR3 region has 13 residues. The V end lost 3 bases, the J end lost 4 bases, and 8 bases lay between the germline ends. CDR3 protein: CASSPRASDTQYF. CDR3 nucleotide sequence: TGTGCCAGCTCACCTCGCGCGTCAGATACGCAGTATTTT.

This clonotype has more than one count but fewer than ten. The CDR3 DNA reads as TGTGCCAGCAGCTCCCCTCAGGGAATCGGCTACACCTTC. Translating it yields CASSSPQGIGYTF. The rearrangement links TRBV7-2 to TRBJ1-2; the D gene is possibly TRBD1 (5 bases). Germline V gene sequence: CDR1 SGHTA, CDR2 FQGNSA. V was trimmed by 4 bases and J by 8 bases, leaving 14 bases between them. The CDR3 loop spans 13 amino acids.

Ten or more counts support this clonotype. This chain joins TRBV20-1 and TRBJ2-1; the D gene is possibly TRBD2 (7 bases). The CDR3 runs 15 residues. The germline V and J ends were trimmed by 0 bases and 6 bases, with 15 bases remaining between them. Germline V gives CDR1 DFQATT, CDR2 SNEGSKA (reference sequence). CDR3: CSARDQSGDINEQFF. The CDR3 nucleotides are TGCAGTGCTAGAGATCAAAGCGGGGACATCAATGAGCAGTTCTTC.

The V and J genes are TRBV9 and TRBJ2-7, with TRBD1 as a possible D gene (6 bases). Per germline, CDR1 SGDLS and CDR2 YYNGEE. The CDR3 loop spans 15 amino acids. Trimming stripped 0 bases from V and 2 bases from J, with 12 bases between. The CDR3 is CASSVETGGPYEQYF. The CDR3 DNA reads as TGTGCCAGCAGCGTAGAGACAGGCGGACCCTACGAGCAGTACTTC.

Here the CDR3 DNA reads TGCAGTGCTAGTTTCAGCGGGGGTGGGATTGGAACAGATACGCAGTATTTT. It yields the protein CSASFSGGGIGTDTQYF. The chain is built from TRBV20-1 and TRBJ2-3, with 8 bases lining up with TRBD2. Trimming took 3 bases from V and 3 from J; bases not matched to a gene: 14. The CDR3 spans 17 residues. CDR1 is DFQATT, CDR2 SNEGSKA, per germline (reference sequence).

This clonotype was found a few times. The rearrangement uses TRBV3-1 and TRBJ2-2; TRBD2 matches at 8 bases. The CDR3 runs 17 residues. In germline, CDR1 is LGHDT, CDR2 YNNKEL (reference sequence). V shed 1 base and J 6 bases; nucleotides not matched to a gene: 10. CDR3 bases: TGTGCCAGCAGCCAAGTTACTCGCGGGGGGCGACCCGGGGAGCTGTTTTTT. Amino acids: CASSQVTRGGRPGELFF.

This clonotype showed up just a few times. The chain has TRBV5-1 and TRBJ2-3, with D perhaps being TRBD1 or TRBD2 (5 bases each). The CDR3 length is 15 residues. The germline V gene encodes CDR1 SGHRS and CDR2 YFSETQ. Trimming removed 1 base at V and 0 bases at J, with 9 bases between. CDR3 residues: CASSLPRDSTDTQYF. The CDR3 region has the DNA TGCGCCAGCAGCTTGCCCCGGGACAGCACAGATACGCAGTATTTT.

This clonotype occurred many times. The chain combines TRBV6-5 with TRBJ1-1; D possibly corresponds to TRBD1 (5 bases). V was trimmed by 0 bases and J by 2 bases, leaving 10 bases between them. Germline V gene sequence: CDR1 MNHEY, CDR2 SVGAGI. There are 15 residues in the CDR3. CDR3 protein: CASSYSQVLNTEAFF. The DNA of the CDR3 is TGTGCCAGCAGTTACTCACAGGTACTAAACACTGAAGCTTTCTTT.

This clonotype occurred many times. The CDR3 DNA sequence: TGTGCCAGCAGCCCCGCCAAGAACACTGAAGCTTTCTTT. Translated, it gives CASSPAKNTEAFF. The J gene is TRBJ1-1, the V gene TRBV3-1; D not resolved. This CDR3 region has 13 residues. Deletions cut 4 bases from V and 1 base from J, with 7 bases between. Germline V gives CDR1 LGHDT, CDR2 YNNKEL (reference sequence). Variable domain in full (rest from reference TRBV3-1 and TRBJ1-1): DTAVSQTPKYLVTQMGNDKSIKCEQNLGHDTMYWYKQDSKKFLKIMFSYNNKELIINETVPNRFSPKSPDKAHLNLHINSLELGDSAVYFCASSPAKNTEAFFGQGTRLTVV.

This clonotype was counted a few times. The V and J genes are TRBV11-2 and TRBJ1-5; TRBD1 is a possible D gene (5 bases). The CDR3 sequence is 11 residues long. Looked up from germline, CDR1 is SGHAT and CDR2 is FQNNGV. CDR3 DNA: TGTGTCAGGGTTGACAATCAGCCCCAGCATTTT. It specifies CVRVDNQPQHF.

This clonotype was found a few times. The rearrangement links TRBV27 to TRBJ1-5; D ambiguous. Per germline, CDR1 MNHEY and CDR2 SMNVEV (reference sequence). Trimming took off 0 bases at V and 7 bases at J, with 10 bases between the two ends. The CDR3 contains 14 residues. The CDR3 loop reads CASSLSGFEQPQHF. The CDR3 nucleotides read TGTGCCAGCAGTTTATCGGGGTTTGAGCAGCCCCAGCATTTT.

This clonotype was picked up many times. CDR3 coding DNA: TGTGCCAGCAGTGATAGACAGGGCGGTAGAAATGAGCAGTTCTTC. Translation: CASSDRQGGRNEQFF. The V call is TRBV2, the J call TRBJ2-1, with 7 bases matching TRBD1. The germline V gene has CDR1 SNHLY and CDR2 FYNNEI. V trimming: 3 bases; J trimming: 7 bases; junction bases outside the gene matches: 9. The CDR3 is 15 amino acids.

This rearrangement joins TRBV5-1 to TRBJ2-2, with 8 bases that match TRBD2. This CDR3 has 18 residues. The V and J ends lost 0 bases and 4 bases, in that order; junction bases with no gene match: 11. Germline V gene data show CDR1 as SGHRS and CDR2 as YFSETQ. CDR3 in DNA: TGCGCCAGCAGCTTGGGGTCTAAACGGGGGGGCCGCACCGGGGAGCTGTTTTTT. Translating gives CASSLGSKRGGRTGELFF.

The V gene is TRBV12-3 or TRBV12-4, the J gene TRBJ2-2, with D hard to call. This CDR3 is 16 amino acids long. The V gene lost 7 bases and the J gene lost 1 base, with 16 bases spanning the gap. In DNA form, the CDR3 reads TGTGCCAGCATTAGGGAAACCGTGAAGAACACCGGGGAGCTGTTTTTT. It translates to CASIRETVKNTGELFF.

This clonotype has a handful of counts. One end of the junction fails to match germline, which may point to a read error. V is TRBV10-1 and J is TRBJ2-7; 7 positions match TRBD2. CDR1 and CDR2 (germline): WNHNN, SYGVQD (reference sequence). The CDR3 is 14 amino acids. Here the CDR3 reads CVSSEASGSYEQYF. The CDR3 coding sequence is TGCGTCAGCAGTGAGGCTAGCGGCTCCTACGAGCAGTACTTC.

The chain employs TRBV11-2 and TRBJ2-2, with D unresolved. V was shortened by 0 bases and J by 4 bases, with 6 bases between the two germline ends. This CDR3 contains 14 residues. The germline V gene has CDR1 SGHAT and CDR2 FQNNGV. The CDR3 DNA sequence: TGTGCCAGCAGCTTAGAAGGGTCCACCGGGGAGCTGTTTTTT. Its protein is CASSLEGSTGELFF.